This record looks at one T cell receptor (beta chain) sequence and its context. The data derive from a study of blood T cell repertoires in COVID-19. Background on the study: COVID-19 samples, acute and convalescent, were from the United States, Italy and Spain. T cells, B-cell-depleted T cells, or PBMCs provided the cDNA or gDNA that served as material.

Trimming removed 5 bases at V and 10 bases at J, with 12 bases between. CDR1 is DFQATT, CDR2 SNEGSKA, per germline (reference sequence). This CDR3 contains 10 residues. Enrolled during active infection, Seattle patients were then followed longitudinally. Per the authors' pipeline: Amplified reference gene primers provided the basis for estimating nucleated cell counts. TCRdb keeps only in-frame clones here, not all; method: immunoSEQ multiplex PCR. The V and J calls and clone size were taken over from that table, and D and trimming were inferred from the DNA. Here the sample spans about 170,000 clones, around 81% being singletons.

The sample consisted of peripheral blood. This sequence was found in a woman older than 75 with COVID-19, enrolled during active disease. V gene TRBV20-1 combines with J gene TRBJ2-7; perhaps TRBD2 as D (5 bases). The CDR3 region is CSAGREGQYF. The CDR3 nucleotides are TGCAGTGCTGGTCGTGAGGGTCAGTACTTC.